Below are 30 T cell receptor beta chains sequenced from a single sample in a study of T cells in Graves' hyperthyroidism and ophthalmopathy. The TCR beta CDR3 regions underwent amplification using RNA transcripts as the source. Using the HTBI primer set, a first-round RT-PCR was run on the TCR CDR3. Using its own MiXCR run on the multiplex PCR reads, TCRdb lists one record per CDR3 protein. The table shows around 360,000 distinct CDR3 sequences, with approximately 16% occurring only once. What was sequenced was blood. The receptor source for this set is an older woman with Graves' ophthalmopathy.

This clonotype was seen a few times. This chain uses TRBV19 with TRBJ2-2, with TRBD2 identical over 9 bases. With V trimmed by 4 bases and J by 6 bases, 6 bases remained unmatched. The CDR3 length is 15 residues. Germline values: CDR1 LNHDA, CDR2 SQIVND (reference sequence). CDR3 coding DNA: TGTGCCAGTAGTAAGGGACTAGCAAGTTCCGGGGAGCTGTTTTTT. Protein product: CASSKGLASSGELFF. The complete variable domain, with remaining parts taken from reference TRBV19 and TRBJ2-2, reads DGGITQSPKYLFRKEGQNVTLSCEQNLNHDAMYWYRQDPGQGLRLIYYSQIVNDFQKGDIAEGYSVSREKKESFPLTVTSAQKNPTAFYLCASSKGLASSGELFFGEGSRLTVL.

A note on this clonotype: It may be a read error: a sequence one base away is much more abundant. This sequence joins TRBV7-9 and TRBJ1-1; no clear D gene. Per the germline V gene, CDR1 is SEHNR and CDR2 is FQNEAQ (reference sequence). V shed 5 bases and J shed 1 base, with 8 bases lying between them. The CDR3 covers 13 residues. The CDR3 loop is CASSTNPNTEAFF. The CDR3 coding sequence is TGTGCCAGCAGCACAAACCCGAACACTGAAGCTTTCTTT.

V usage is TRBV5-1 and J usage is TRBJ1-1, with unresolved D. Trimming shortened V by 4 bases and J by 1 base, and 5 bases separated the two germline ends. The germline CDR1 and CDR2 sequences are SGHRS and YFSETQ. The CDR3 loop spans 12 amino acids. The CDR3 loop is CASSTQNTEAFF. In DNA, the CDR3 is TGCGCCAGCAGCACGCAGAACACTGAAGCTTTCTTT.

There are many counts of this clonotype. J is TRBJ1-2 and V is TRBV7-9, with a possible D match to TRBD1 (5 bases). CDR1 and CDR2 (germline): SEHNR, FQNEAQ (reference sequence). Trimming stripped 1 base from V and 4 bases from J, with 13 bases between. The CDR3 length is 15 residues. In DNA, the CDR3 is TGTGCCAGCAGCTTAGAGTCAGGGATCCCCTATGGCTACACCTTC. Its translation: CASSLESGIPYGYTF.

In this sample, this clonotype turned up many times. This chain joins TRBV6-1 and TRBJ1-1; no reliable D call. The CDR3 has 14 residues. The germline V gene has CDR1 MNHNS and CDR2 SASEGT. Trimming shortened V by 4 bases and J by 1 base, and 10 bases separated the two germline ends. The CDR3 region is CASSASRGNTEAFF. CDR3 DNA sequence: TGTGCCAGCAGTGCATCCAGAGGGAACACTGAAGCTTTCTTT.

This clonotype has at least ten counts. The chain uses TRBV30 and TRBJ2-7, with D uncertain. Trimming took 1 base from V and 7 from J, leaving 8 bases between them. CDR1 and CDR2 from the germline V gene are GTSNPN and SVGIG (reference sequence). CDR3 length: 11 residues. CDR3: CAWSADWEQYF. CDR3 nucleotides: TGTGCCTGGAGTGCCGACTGGGAGCAGTACTTC.

The gene calls are TRBV25-1 and TRBJ2-1, with D perhaps TRBD2 (6 bases). The length of the CDR3 is 15 residues. The V end lost 7 bases, the J end lost 3 bases, and 16 bases lay between the germline ends. Germline-derived CDR1 and CDR2 are MGHDK and SYGVNS. CDR3 protein: CASTDGTLSYNEQFF. The CDR3, as DNA: TGTGCCAGCACCGACGGGACTCTCAGCTACAATGAGCAGTTCTTC.

In its sample, this clonotype was seen many times. The J gene is TRBJ2-1, the V gene TRBV5-1; possible D gene TRBD2, 6 bases. The germline CDR1 and CDR2 sequences are SGHRS and YFSETQ. This CDR3 is built from 20 residues. V lost 0 bases and J 0 bases, leaving 22 bases between the germline ends. The CDR3 region is CASSLDDGGVGASSYNEQFF. The CDR3 nucleotides read TGCGCCAGCAGCTTGGATGACGGCGGGGTAGGGGCGTCCTCCTACAATGAGCAGTTCTTC.

The table lists this clonotype with many counts. This chain's CDR3 is CASSGWDGEGLADHQTANEQFF. The CDR3 DNA is TGTGCCAGCAGTGGGTGGGATGGTGAGGGACTAGCGGACCATCAGACGGCCAATGAGCAGTTCTTC. V gene TRBV2 combines with J gene TRBJ2-1, with 11 nucleotides matching TRBD2. CDR1 is SNHLY and CDR2 is FYNNEI in the germline V gene. The CDR3 totals 22 residues. The V gene end was trimmed by 4 bases and the J gene end by 6 bases; junction bases not matched to a gene: 26.

The table lists this clonotype with many counts. The chain links TRBV12-3 or TRBV12-4 to TRBJ1-1, with TRBD1 as a possible D gene (5 bases). The CDR3 sequence is 13 residues long. The ends were cut back, 6 bases at V and 7 bases at J, with 15 bases in the middle. CDR3 loop: CASSLRRGDEAFF. As DNA, the CDR3 is TGTGCCAGCAGCCTTAGAAGGGGAGATGAAGCTTTCTTT.

This clonotype was seen at least ten times. The chain uses TRBV28 and TRBJ2-3; TRBD1 is a possible D gene (6 bases). V lost 4 bases, J lost 0 bases, and 11 bases lay in between. Germline CDR1 reads MDHEN; CDR2 reads SYDVKM. This CDR3 spans 15 amino acids. The chain's CDR3 is CASSWDTPSTDTQYF. In nucleotides, the CDR3 is TGTGCCAGCAGTTGGGACACCCCTAGCACAGATACGCAGTATTTT.

This clonotype was seen many times. This chain connects TRBV6-1 to TRBJ1-5; D gene unclear. This CDR3 spans 16 amino acids. V lost 1 base to trimming and J lost 1 base, with 11 bases between them. Germline V CDR1 and CDR2: MNHNS, SASEGT. The CDR3 loop reads CASSEGLYSSNQPQHF. DNA of the CDR3: TGTGCCAGCAGTGAAGGTCTATATTCGAGCAATCAGCCCCAGCATTTT.

The V gene is TRBV20-1, the J gene TRBJ2-7; TRBD2 matches at 10 bases. CDR1 is DFQATT, CDR2 SNEGSKA, per germline (reference sequence). Trimming removed 3 bases from V and 5 bases from J; junction bases left unmatched: 16. This CDR3 has 17 amino acids. DNA of the CDR3: TGCAGTGCTAGTAATATGGCTAGCGGGAGTCGGGGTCACGAGCAGTACTTC. It encodes CSASNMASGSRGHEQYF.

This clonotype was detected a few times. The gene calls are TRBV3-1 and TRBJ1-6; D gene unclear. V lost 8 bases and J 10 bases, leaving 21 bases between the germline ends. The V gene's germline CDR1 is LGHDT and CDR2 YNNKEL (reference sequence). The CDR3 has 15 amino acids. DNA of the CDR3: TGTGCCAGCGGCCCGAGGACCGGGTCGGGATCACCCCTCCACTTT. This sequence encodes CASGPRTGSGSPLHF.

This clonotype appeared a few times. The rearrangement links TRBV7-6 to TRBJ1-4; unclear D gene. The V end was cut by 6 bases, the J end by 3 bases, with 14 bases between. Per germline, CDR1 SGHVS and CDR2 FNYEAQ. The CDR3 runs to 15 residues. CDR3 sequence: CASRSRETPNEKLFF. The CDR3 nucleotides read TGTGCCAGCAGATCACGAGAGACCCCTAATGAAAAACTGTTTTTT.

This clonotype has just a few counts. The chain links TRBV7-9 to TRBJ1-2, with D hard to call. The CDR3 loop spans 12 amino acids. Looked up from germline, CDR1 is SEHNR and CDR2 is FQNEAQ (reference sequence). V lost 0 bases and J lost 7, with 6 bases in between. CDR3 in DNA: TGTGCCAGCAGCTTAGCGGCAGCTGGCTACACCTTC. This encodes CASSLAAAGYTF.

There are many counts of this clonotype. The chain joins TRBV5-6 to TRBJ1-2, with unresolved D. Looked up from germline, CDR1 is SGHDT and CDR2 is YYEEEE. This CDR3 comprises 13 residues. V was pared by 0 bases and J by 8 bases, with 11 bases between. The CDR3 nucleotides read TGTGCCAGCAGCTTGGGCAACACCCTAGGCTACACCTTC. Amino acid sequence: CASSLGNTLGYTF. Full variable domain (outside the CDR3, taken from reference TRBV5-6 and TRBJ1-2): DAGVTQSPTHLIKTRGQQVTLRCSPKSGHDTVSWYQQALGQGPQFIFQYYEEEERQRGNFPDRFSGHQFPNYSSELNVNALLLGDSALYLCASSLGNTLGYTFGSGTRLTVV.

This clonotype was observed a handful of times. The chain joins TRBV12-3 or TRBV12-4 to TRBJ1-1; the D gene is possibly TRBD1 (5 bases). This CDR3 contains 14 residues. Deletions cut 9 bases from V and 1 base from J, with 15 bases between. CDR3 region: CASKTGTPNTEAFF. The CDR3 DNA reads TGTGCCAGTAAGACCGGGACGCCGAACACTGAAGCTTTCTTT.

Notes on this clonotype: A much more abundant neighbour one base away suggests this may be a read error. This chain connects TRBV24-1 to TRBJ2-7; D perhaps matches TRBD2 (5 bases). The CDR3 extends over 14 amino acids. Germline V gene lookup returns CDR1 KGHDR and CDR2 SFDVKD. Trimming stripped 2 bases from V and 6 bases from J, with 13 bases between. CDR3 sequence reads: CATSDYYPGGEQYF. CDR3 nucleotide sequence: TGTGCCACCAGTGATTATTACCCAGGAGGCGAGCAGTACTTC.

The rearrangement uses TRBV12-3 or TRBV12-4 and TRBJ1-2; D gene unclear. Trimming took 3 bases from V and 3 from J, leaving 5 bases between them. CDR3 length equals 12 residues. The CDR3 coding sequence is TGTGCCAGCAGTTTTACGGACTATGGCTACACCTTC. It is translated as CASSFTDYGYTF.

This clonotype has ten or more counts. This rearrangement joins TRBV7-2 to TRBJ2-1; 8 bases map to TRBD2. V lost 1 base to trimming and J lost 4 bases; unmatched junction nucleotides: 15. Germline assignment: CDR1 SGHTA and CDR2 FQGNSA. This CDR3 is built from 19 residues. The CDR3 sequence: CASSLVGLREAPPYNEQFF. The CDR3, as DNA: TGTGCCAGCAGCTTAGTTGGCCTGCGGGAGGCCCCCCCTTACAATGAGCAGTTCTTC.

V is TRBV12-3 or TRBV12-4 and J is TRBJ2-1, with a tentative D call TRBD1 (6 bases). Trimming removed 6 bases from V and 0 bases from J, with 15 bases in between. This CDR3 has 16 residues. CDR3 region: CASSPGDPSSYNEQFF. CDR3 DNA sequence: TGTGCCAGCAGCCCAGGGGACCCCAGCTCCTACAATGAGCAGTTCTTC.

This clonotype has at least ten counts. V and J are TRBV2 and TRBJ2-1; D is unclear. The V gene lost 6 bases and the J gene lost 6 bases, with 9 bases spanning the gap. This CDR3 spans 12 amino acids. Per germline, CDR1 SNHLY and CDR2 FYNNEI. The CDR3 DNA reads as TGTGCCAGCAGCCCCCTAGTCAATGAGCAGTTCTTC. Translated, it gives CASSPLVNEQFF.

This clonotype has ten or more counts. This chain connects TRBV6-2 or TRBV6-3 to TRBJ1-5; 10 bases align to TRBD1. Germline CDR1 reads MNHEY; CDR2 reads SVGEGT. V lost 0 bases, J lost 11 bases, and 10 bases stayed unmatched. The CDR3 sequence is 16 residues long. DNA of the CDR3: TGTGCCAGCAGTTACTCAGCCGACAGGGGGCTTGGAGCCCAGCATTTT. Encoded protein: CASSYSADRGLGAQHF.

Notes on this clonotype: A read error is possible here, since a much larger clone lies one base away. V is TRBV28 and J is TRBJ2-1, with 11 bases identical to TRBD2. The CDR3 has 16 residues. The germline V gene encodes CDR1 MDHEN and CDR2 SYDVKM. Written as DNA, the CDR3 is TGTGCCAGCAGTGCGACTAGCGGGATGGATTACAATGAGCAGCTCTTC. Protein: CASSATSGMDYNEQLF.

This clonotype was observed many times. This sequence joins TRBV18 and TRBJ2-3; 7 bases align to TRBD1. This CDR3 is built from 14 residues. The J segment lost 4 bases and the V segment lost 8 bases, leaving 9 bases of the junction unmatched. CDR1 and CDR2 from the germline V gene are KGHSH and LQKENI. CDR3 sequence: CASQIDRVADTQYF. The DNA of the CDR3 is TGTGCCAGCCAGATCGACAGGGTAGCAGATACGCAGTATTTT.

The chain recombines TRBV5-1 with TRBJ2-7, with TRBD2 identical over 10 bases. V was pared by 4 bases and J by 4 bases, with 11 bases of the junction left unmatched. The CDR3 length is 16 residues. CDR1 and CDR2 (germline): SGHRS, YFSETQ. The chain's CDR3 is CASSRTSGVVKYEQYF. The CDR3 coding sequence is TGCGCCAGCAGCCGGACTAGCGGTGTGGTAAAGTACGAGCAGTACTTC.

This clonotype was observed many times. The V call is TRBV5-6, the J call TRBJ2-7; TRBD1 is a possible D gene (6 bases). The V end was cut by 4 bases, the J end by 2 bases, with 16 bases between. The CDR3 covers 15 residues. The germline V gene encodes CDR1 SGHDT and CDR2 YYEEEE. Here the CDR3 DNA reads TGTGCCAGCAGCGCTACCGGGACAACCCCCTACGAGCAGTACTTC. It yields the protein CASSATGTTPYEQYF.

This clonotype came up many times. CDR3 sequence (DNA): TGTGCCAGCAGGAAAGACAGACGCAATCAGCCCCAGCATTTT. Its translation: CASRKDRRNQPQHF. V gene TRBV28 combines with J gene TRBJ1-5; D is possibly TRBD1 (5 bases). Trimming took off 6 bases at V and 2 bases at J, with 11 bases between the two ends. This CDR3 is built from 14 residues. The germline CDR1 and CDR2 sequences are MDHEN and SYDVKM.

This chain uses TRBV24-1 with TRBJ2-1, with no clear D. There are 15 residues in the CDR3. Germline loops: CDR1 KGHDR, CDR2 SFDVKD. Trimming removed 0 bases from V and 4 bases from J, with 9 bases in between. The CDR3 sequence: CATSDLDGRYNEQFF. In nucleotides, the CDR3 is TGTGCCACCAGTGATTTGGACGGACGTTACAATGAGCAGTTCTTC.